This T cell receptor (beta chain) originates from a study of response to subunit inactivated influenza vaccine. This clonotype came up a few times. TCRdb fed the RT-PCR reads into MiXCR, producing one record per CDR3 protein. The sample holds 500,000 to 600,000 distinct CDR3 sequences, under 9% seen once. The CDR3 consists of 16 residues. Trimming took 0 bases from V and 4 from J, leaving 15 bases between them. Germline V gene data show CDR1 as SGHTA and CDR2 as FQGNSA. Sequencing was performed on PBMCs from blood, taken around 2 years after vaccination. The TCR comes from a man aged 50 to 69 who received an inactivated influenza vaccine. This chain connects TRBV7-2 to TRBJ1-2, with a possible D match to TRBD1 (5 bases). The CDR3 coding sequence is TGTGCCAGCAGCTTAGCGGGGGGACGGACCAGCTATGGCTACACCTTC. It encodes CASSLAGGRTSYGYTF.